This note documents a single TCR beta chain sequence. Its antigen remains unknown. This entry belongs to a study of STAT5B mutations in CD4+ large granular lymphocyte leukemia. Original data processing: Productive clonotypes were detectable down to 2.59 x 10-5 frequency. The repertoire was sequenced with immunoSEQ multiplex PCR; TCRdb's copy has only in-frame clones and lacks some. From that table come the V and J calls and clone size; the DNA was used to work out D and trimming. The sample includes roughly 41,000 clones, around 75% of them seen just once. The CDR3 consists of 15 residues. Germline V gene lookup returns CDR1 SGHTA and CDR2 FQGNSA. After removal of 5 bases from V and 7 bases from J, the junction contained 9 bases not matched to a gene. Study findings and constraints: Patient CD4-sorted repertoires looked more clonal than healthy CD4+ repertoires, even without putative leukemic clones.

The origin of this receptor is a human donor in good health. This rearrangement joins TRBV7-2 to TRBJ2-1; 9 bases map to TRBD2. Sequenced sample: CD4+ T cells from blood buffy coats. The CDR3 protein is CASSLSGSSGNEQFF. The CDR3 nucleotides are TGTGCCAGCAGCCTTAGCGGGAGCTCGGGTAATGAGCAGTTCTTC.